This TCR beta chain was sequenced for a study of cytotoxic CD8 clonotypes in ibrutinib-treated CLL. The wider study: Enrolment comprised around 11 relapsed/refractory and more than 14 treatment-naive patients; 17 to 18 were IGHV unmutated.

Only in-frame clones appear in the TCRdb table, and some are missing; sequencing was by immunoSEQ multiplex PCR. Of 250,000 to 350,000 clones in the sample, less than 85% are singletons; the top ten hold around 5.3%. Broader study findings: Patients had baseline clonality above age-matched healthy donors, and this clonality moved with circulating CD8+ T-cell counts.

V was clipped by 1 base and J by 3 bases, with 30 bases between them. The CDR3 runs 21 residues. CDR1 is KGHSH and CDR2 is LQKENI in the germline V gene. With regard to this clone: Its specificity is not known.

This TCR was recovered from a human donor with chronic lymphocytic leukemia. Sequenced material: PBMCs, taken at disease progression, from a patient treated with ibrutinib. The J gene is TRBJ1-2, the V gene TRBV18; TRBD1 is a possible D gene (5 bases). The CDR3 DNA sequence: TGTGCCAGCTCACCACTCAGTATTGGGTTTGACAGCCCTACCCGGGACTATGGCTACACCTTC. This encodes CASSPLSIGFDSPTRDYGYTF.